This entry lists 16 T cell receptor beta chains sequenced from one sample in a study of T cell responses to AZD1222 COVID-19 vaccine. Produced via immunoSEQ multiplex PCR; TCRdb's table is partial and in-frame only. The table records roughly 110,000 clones, 90% of them present only once. Specimen: peripheral blood, collected 28 days after the second AZD1222 dose. These receptors came from an adult who received the AZD1222 COVID-19 vaccine.

Worth noting for this clone: At one end the junction does not follow the germline gene, possibly because of a read error. This sequence joins TRBV5-1 and TRBJ2-7; D gene unclear. Per the germline V gene, CDR1 is SGHRS and CDR2 is YFSETQ. The CDR3 is made up of 13 amino acids. As DNA, the CDR3 is TGCGCCAGCAGCGCGGACGGATCCTACCAGCAGTACTTC. Translated, it gives CASSADGSYQQYF.

The chain is built from TRBV12-3 or TRBV12-4 and TRBJ2-2, with D perhaps assigned TRBD1 or TRBD2 (5 bases each). Trimming shortened V by 3 bases and J by 14 bases, and 13 bases separated the two germline ends. CDR3 length equals 12 residues. The CDR3 DNA sequence: TGTGCCAGCAGTTTCGCTGGGGACGGTCTGTTTTTT. This encodes CASSFAGDGLFF.

The chain uses TRBV7-3 and TRBJ1-6, with TRBD1 as a possible D gene (6 bases). Trimming stripped 5 bases from V and 8 bases from J, with 13 bases between. The CDR3 length is 14 residues. The V gene's germline CDR1 is SGHTA and CDR2 FQGTGA. For the CDR3, the DNA is TGTGCCAGCAGCCAGGGGTCCCCCTATTCACCCCTCCACTTT. Encoded protein: CASSQGSPYSPLHF.

The rearrangement uses TRBV9 and TRBJ1-1, with D maybe TRBD1 (5 bases). The CDR3 runs to 15 residues. V was clipped by 4 bases and J by 1 base, with 14 bases between them. The germline gives CDR1 SGDLS, CDR2 YYNGEE. CDR3 sequence reads: CASSSARDGNTEAFF. Written as DNA, the CDR3 is TGTGCCAGCAGCTCAGCCCGGGACGGGAACACTGAAGCTTTCTTT.

The chain recombines TRBV5-4 with TRBJ2-7; maybe TRBD1 (6 bases). The CDR3 length is 13 residues. V was pared by 2 bases and J by 8 bases, with 14 bases between. Germline values: CDR1 SGHNT, CDR2 YYREEE (reference sequence). The CDR3 nucleotides are TGTGCCAGCAGCTTCGATACAGGGTCACAGCAGTACTTC. Its translation is CASSFDTGSQQYF. Drawing the rest from reference TRBV5-4 and TRBJ2-7, the complete variable domain is ETGVTQSPTHLIKTRGQQVTLRCSSQSGHNTVSWYQQALGQGPQFIFQYYREEENGRGNFPPRFSGLQFPNYSSELNVNALELDDSALYLCASSFDTGSQQYFGPGTRLTVT.

The V gene is TRBV11-2, the J gene TRBJ2-6; no reliable D call. The CDR3 is made up of 15 amino acids. Germline V gene sequence: CDR1 SGHAT, CDR2 FQNNGV. V lost 5 bases to trimming and J lost 1 base, with 9 bases between them. The CDR3 nucleotides are TGTGCCAGCAGCCCTGGACGGTCTGGGGCCAACGTCCTGACTTTC. It translates to CASSPGRSGANVLTF.

The V gene is TRBV6-5, the J gene TRBJ2-3; no firm D call. The CDR3 length is 14 residues. Per germline, CDR1 MNHEY and CDR2 SVGAGI. Trimming shortened V by 8 bases and J by 1 base, and 13 bases separated the two germline ends. The CDR3: CASGPAAGTDTQYF. The CDR3 DNA sequence: TGTGCCAGCGGTCCCGCGGCCGGCACAGATACGCAGTATTTT.

This clone was recorded only once. V usage is TRBV7-3 and J usage is TRBJ2-1; D is uncertain. The CDR3 totals 14 residues. V was trimmed by 5 bases and J by 4 bases, leaving 12 bases between them. Germline V gives CDR1 SGHTA, CDR2 FQGTGA. In nucleotides, the CDR3 is TGTGCCAGCAGCATCGACGGAGCTTACAATGAGCAGTTCTTC. Its protein product is CASSIDGAYNEQFF.

The rearrangement uses TRBV4-3 and TRBJ2-7; TRBD1 agrees at 7 bases. The V gene's germline CDR1 is LGHNA and CDR2 YSLEER. The junction had 11 bases not matched to a gene; V was cut back by 1 base and J by 2 bases. The CDR3 runs 17 residues. The DNA for the CDR3 is TGCGCCAGCAGCCAAGTAGCAGGGGGTTTGGGGCCCTACGAGCAGTACTTC. As protein: CASSQVAGGLGPYEQYF.

The rearrangement uses TRBV4-1 and TRBJ1-5, with D unresolved. V lost 1 base and J lost 4, with 11 bases in between. Germline V gene lookup returns CDR1 MGHRA and CDR2 YSYEKL. There are 15 residues in the CDR3. CDR3: CASSQVGQWNQPQHF. The CDR3 nucleotides are TGCGCCAGCAGCCAAGTAGGTCAATGGAATCAGCCCCAGCATTTT.

To note about this clone: In the same sample, other DNA sequences code for this CDR3. This chain links TRBV12-3 or TRBV12-4 with TRBJ1-2; no clear D gene. The CDR3 has 13 residues. With 1 base removed from V and 8 bases from J, the gap between germline ends came to 11 bases. CDR3 sequence reads: CASSLGRFGGYTF. In DNA, the CDR3 is TGTGCCAGCAGTTTAGGAAGATTCGGGGGCTACACCTTC.

V gene TRBV3-1 (or the pseudogene TRBV3-2) combines with J gene TRBJ1-4, with D uncertain. Looked up from germline, CDR1 is LGHDT and CDR2 is YNNKEL (reference sequence). V was trimmed by 4 bases and J by 7 bases, leaving 13 bases between them. The CDR3 is 14 residues long. CDR3 sequence: CASSPSEVGEKLFF. CDR3 coding DNA: TGTGCCAGCAGCCCCTCGGAGGTGGGTGAAAAACTGTTTTTT.

V usage is TRBV3-1 (or the pseudogene TRBV3-2) and J usage is TRBJ1-4, with 8 positions matching TRBD1. V gave up 0 bases and J gave up 7 bases; unmatched junction bases: 4. Germline CDR1 is LGHDT and CDR2 is YNNKEL (reference sequence). The length of the CDR3 is 15 residues. CDR3 DNA: TGTGCCAGCAGCCAAGATGGGACAGGCCGTGAAAAACTGTTTTTT. It codes for CASSQDGTGREKLFF.

This chain joins TRBV19 and TRBJ2-7; D assignment may be TRBD1 or TRBD2 (5 bases each). Germline assignment: CDR1 LNHDA and CDR2 SQIVND (reference sequence). This CDR3 is 13 amino acids long. Trimming took 11 bases from V and 3 from J, leaving 17 bases between them. The CDR3 loop reads CAEAETDYYEQYF. Written as DNA, the CDR3 is TGTGCCGAGGCTGAGACAGACTACTACGAGCAGTACTTC.

The genes are TRBV5-6 and TRBJ1-5, with no clear D. V lost 5 bases to trimming and J lost 5 bases, with 11 bases between them. The length of the CDR3 is 13 residues. CDR1 is SGHDT and CDR2 is YYEEEE in the germline V gene. The CDR3 spells CASSIGWDQPQHF. The CDR3 nucleotides read TGTGCCAGCAGTATTGGGTGGGATCAGCCCCAGCATTTT.

The chain joins TRBV5-6 to TRBJ2-1; D not certain. Germline values: CDR1 SGHDT, CDR2 YYEEEE. This CDR3 has 15 residues. With 4 bases removed from V and 3 bases from J, the gap between germline ends came to 14 bases. The CDR3 here is CASSPFVARYNEQFF. The DNA of the CDR3 is TGTGCCAGCAGCCCCTTTGTAGCTCGCTACAATGAGCAGTTCTTC.